The present entry profiles one TCR beta chain with its context. This clonotype was picked up many times. Its recognized antigen is unknown. One base away there is no much larger clone; base qualities are not given. This specimen belongs to a study of HIV-infected patients and healthy controls (dated by TCRdb to the mid-2010s). In terms of the full investigation: The question the study tested was whether immune perturbation and reconstitution could be captured by deep TCR repertoire sequencing of small blood samples from HIV patients.

Reverse transcription of approximately 460 ng RNA was performed with SuperScript III using primers directed against the alpha and beta constant regions. Separate libraries for the alpha and beta chains were generated through chain-specific third strand synthesis that incorporated multiplexing indices. In the protocol, all rearrangements within a chain were amplified with a single primer pair so that primer bias was avoided, and molecular barcodes were added to each cDNA molecule. Purified cDNA was joined by T4 RNA Ligase 1 to a 5' RACE adapter carrying a random hexamer and the SP2 sequencing primer site. Second strand synthesis was performed with Phusion polymerase and primed from the SP2 site, and slow temperature ramps were applied to favor optimal annealing. Two random hexamer sequences, both added before amplification and joined together, made up the 12-nucleotide barcode of each molecule. An amplification PCR of around 25 cycles with P5s and P7 primers came after a short first PCR that had added P5 and P7 adapter elements plus a second index. Libraries received about 26 PCR cycles in total, were quantified on a Qubit, sized on a Bioanalyzer, and diluted to approximately 3.7 nM. Sequencing of the normalized libraries was done on an Illumina MiSeq using 2 x 250 paired-end kits. Into around 9.4 ul Tris-Cl, the reverse transcription reactions were eluted following cleanup on MinElute columns. A 1:1 ratio of AMPure XP beads was used to clean the adapter ligations after they had run for 23 hours at 16 degrees C. On the study's bioinformatics: A modified Decombinator that output V, J, insert and barcode information was used to process the demultiplexed FASTQ files. Sequences that shared a barcode but differed from the dominant sequence were discarded as errors, and original cDNA molecules were estimated by counting barcodes clustered at Levenshtein distance 3. For downstream analyses, the R packages ineq, vegan, igraph and RCytoscape were used, along with IMGT nomenclature and CDR3 definitions. To avoid skew from clonal expansion, each TCR was counted once, and V gene usage was computed over distinct sequences. Similarity networks connected unique CDR3 amino acid sequences within a donor whenever two sequences differed by a single Levenshtein edit. In the repertoires, a search was made for a compiled set of published HIV-specific CDR3s (roughly 83 alpha, 600 to 900 beta) and CMV-specific CDR3s (around 13 alpha, 250 or so beta). Random subsampling to size-matched repertoires showed patients' decreased diversity was not caused by their lower sequence numbers. The public reads were quality trimmed at Q25 with fastp and then assembled into clones with MiXCR by TCRdb, keeping productive beta chains. Identical CDR3 proteins give one entry, which carries the most common genes and DNA. TCRdb, not the authors, supplied the V and J calls. The sample table shows over 15,000 distinct CDR3 sequences, and roughly 8.9% are seen once. The ten biggest clones cover about 2.6% of the sample.

Whole blood was used without cell fractionation, so the repertoire reflected all unsorted peripheral T cells. As controls, ten healthy donors without infection were sampled, and about 40% of the ten donors were sampled a second time approximately 13 weeks later. A roughly 2.7 ml sample of peripheral blood was drawn into Tempus tubes for RNA extraction. Residual genomic DNA was removed with the TURBO-DNase kit and globin mRNA was depleted with GLOBINclear. What the work shows at the level of the full study, not this receptor alone: Processing was restricted to sixteen HIV-infected individuals, which the authors judged to be a major constraint on the generalizability of the findings. HIV-associated CDR3s exhibited a significant reduction in frequency during therapy, whereas CMV-associated CDR3s exhibited no significant change, although the majority increased in frequency. Compared with untreated HIV+ repertoires, healthy control repertoires had roughly threefold more distinct CDR3s and a higher Shannon diversity. Alpha-beta chain pairing was not determined in the samples. Healthy controls shared more CDR3s between individuals than HIV+ patients, by Jaccard index and by count of highly shared sequences. In HIV-infected patients, the apparent post-therapy recovery of the Gini index was not replicated in size-matched repertoire data. HIV-infected repertoires had significantly higher mean Gini indices than controls, possibly reflecting oligoclonality. Comparisons were complicated by unequal numbers of distinct sequences between patients and controls, and rare events from HIV-infected data were overweighted by size-matching. Alpha-chain CDR3s from MAIT cells occurred at high frequency in healthy controls but were severely depleted in HIV+ repertoires. The dynamics of distinct T-cell subpopulations could not be separated, and sequencing depth was restricted, because whole blood was used. Significantly different mean usage between HIV-infected patients and controls was observed for eight alpha and eight beta V genes. The observed differences in diversity were not explained by the slight differences in age and sex profiles between the study cohorts. The study did not determine donor HLA types.

Including cysteine and phenylalanine, the CDR3 has 17 amino acids. The sequence is cut down to CDR3 DNA, 51 bases in frame from base 1. CDR1 LNHDA and CDR2 SQIVND were looked up in the germline V gene (reference sequence). At the junction V is shortened by 1 base and J by 4 bases; bases outside the gene matches: 10. The chain is encoded by TRBV19 joined to TRBJ2-3, and TRBD2 aligns with 8 junction nucleotides. The source of this sequence is an adult in good health. The sample comprised blood. This receptor carries the CDR3 CASSIGGGRTLADTQYF. The sequenced DNA is TGTGCCAGTAGTATAGGCGGCGGGAGGACCCTTGCAGATACGCAGTATTTT.